The 29 T cell receptor beta chains below were found in one sample sequenced in a study of early T cells in non-severe SARS-CoV-2 infection. TCRdb passed the 5' RACE reads through MiXCR, listing each CDR3 protein once. The repertoire holds more than 65,000 distinct CDR3 sequences, with 10% to 15% as singletons. Material: whole blood. The receptors here all came from an adult who was a healthcare worker with PCR-confirmed SARS-CoV-2 infection or an uninfected control (not recorded which).

The genes are TRBV11-1 and TRBJ2-2, with D possibly being TRBD2 (5 bases). Trimming removed 3 bases at V and 0 bases at J, with 8 bases between. The germline V gene encodes CDR1 SGHAT and CDR2 FQDESV (reference sequence). This CDR3 has 15 residues. CDR3 amino acids: CASSFWTANTGELFF. For the CDR3, the DNA is TGTGCCAGCAGCTTCTGGACTGCGAACACCGGGGAGCTGTTTTTT.

Ten or more counts support this clonotype. The rearrangement joins TRBV27 to TRBJ2-6; TRBD1 aligns across 10 bases. The CDR3 has 17 residues. Trimming cost V 5 bases and J 2 bases; bases outside gene matches: 6. In germline, CDR1 is MNHEY, CDR2 SMNVEV (reference sequence). The CDR3 nucleotides are TGTGCCAGCAGTCTCCGACAGGGGGCTACTGGGGCCAACGTCCTGACTTTC. The encoded protein is CASSLRQGATGANVLTF.

This clonotype showed up just a few times. This rearrangement joins TRBV12-3 or TRBV12-4 to TRBJ2-1, with a weak D call TRBD2 (6 bases). This CDR3 is 16 amino acids long. Trimming stripped 3 bases from V and 5 bases from J, with 17 bases between. The chain's CDR3 is CASSFNLGGGNNEQFF. CDR3 nucleotides: TGTGCCAGCAGTTTCAATCTGGGGGGAGGAAACAATGAGCAGTTCTTC.

This clonotype is deemed medium-sized. The J gene is TRBJ2-7, the V gene TRBV4-2, with D possibly being TRBD2 (6 bases). Trimming took 4 bases from V and 7 from J, leaving 17 bases between them. Germline assignment: CDR1 LGHNA and CDR2 YNFKEQ. This CDR3 has 14 residues. CDR3 bases: TGTGCCAGCAGCCCCTCCCGGGAGCCGGGTGAGCAGTACTTC. It codes for CASSPSREPGEQYF.

This clonotype was seen a handful of times. The V gene is TRBV5-1, the J gene TRBJ2-1, with a possible D match to TRBD2 (6 bases). CDR3 length: 15 amino acids. Trimming stripped 0 bases from V and 2 bases from J, with 9 bases between. The V gene's germline CDR1 is SGHRS and CDR2 YFSETQ. CDR3 sequence reads: CASSLAPGAYNEQFF. CDR3 coding DNA: TGCGCCAGCAGCTTGGCCCCGGGAGCCTACAATGAGCAGTTCTTC.

This clonotype was counted between two and nine times. The rearrangement uses TRBV27 and TRBJ2-1, with TRBD2 as a possible D gene (6 bases). The germline V gene has CDR1 MNHEY and CDR2 SMNVEV (reference sequence). V lost 11 bases to trimming and J lost 5 bases, with 16 bases between them. The CDR3 runs to 13 residues. As DNA, the CDR3 is TGTGCCTCCGGGGACTTGGCCCACAATGAGCAGTTCTTC. Encoded protein: CASGDLAHNEQFF.

This clonotype has ten or more counts. This rearrangement joins TRBV15 to TRBJ1-1; 8 bases match TRBD1. The V gene end was trimmed by 5 bases and the J gene end by 0 bases; junction bases not matched to a gene: 5. CDR3 size: 15 residues. Germline assignment: CDR1 LNHNV and CDR2 YYDKDF (reference sequence). CDR3 protein: CATSGTGTMNTEAFF. CDR3 DNA sequence: TGTGCCACCAGCGGGACAGGTACTATGAACACTGAAGCTTTCTTT.

This clonotype was counted many times. The chain is built from TRBV12-3 or TRBV12-4 and TRBJ1-1; TRBD1 might be the D (6 bases). CDR3 length: 16 residues. Trimming left V 7 bases short and J 1 base short, with 19 bases between. CDR3 region: CASTSPTLGGNTEAFF. Here the CDR3 DNA reads TGTGCCAGCACCTCTCCGACTTTAGGGGGGAACACTGAAGCTTTCTTT.

This clonotype was recorded a few times. This chain connects TRBV18 to TRBJ2-7; TRBD1 aligns across 8 bases. Losses at the gene ends were 6 bases for V and 7 bases for J; bases not matched to a gene: 11. From germline, CDR1 is KGHSH and CDR2 LQKENI. This CDR3 is built from 14 residues. The CDR3 sequence is CASSRQGRDREQYF. DNA of the CDR3: TGTGCCAGCTCTCGACAGGGGCGTGATCGGGAGCAGTACTTC.

The chain couples TRBV7-2 to TRBJ2-7, with 7 nucleotides matching TRBD1. There are 14 residues in the CDR3. Germline-derived CDR1 and CDR2 are SGHTA and FQGNSA. Trimming cost V 3 bases and J 0 bases; bases outside gene matches: 2. In nucleotides, the CDR3 is TGTGCCAGCAGCTTTACAGGGGCCTCCTACGAGCAGTACTTC. Amino acids: CASSFTGASYEQYF. The full variable domain, completed using reference TRBV7-2 and TRBJ2-7, is GAGVSQSPSNKVTEKGKDVELRCDPISGHTALYWYRQSLGQGLEFLIYFQGNSAPDKSGLPSDRFSAERTGGSVSTLTIQRTQQEDSAVYLCASSFTGASYEQYFGPGTRLTVT.

This clonotype came up many times. The chain recombines TRBV29-1 with TRBJ2-1; 14 bases align to TRBD2. Germline V lookup: CDR1 SQVTM, CDR2 ANQGSEA. The V segment lost 7 bases and the J segment 9 bases; nucleotides outside the gene matches: 14. The CDR3 extends over 16 amino acids. DNA of the CDR3: TGCAGCGCCGTCCCGGGACTAGCGGGAGAAGCTGGTGAGCAGTTCTTC. Translation: CSAVPGLAGEAGEQFF.

This clonotype was found a few times. One end of the junction does not line up with germline, which may come from a read error. The rearrangement uses TRBV7-2 and TRBJ2-5; TRBD2 matches 7 bases. Looked up from germline, CDR1 is SGHTA and CDR2 is FQGNSA. The CDR3 is made up of 14 amino acids. The CDR3 here is CASSYGTTPTPISF. CDR3 DNA sequence: TGTGCCAGCAGCTATGGGACTACTCCCACCCCAATTTCCTTC.

This clonotype was counted only a few times. The chain couples TRBV5-6 to TRBJ1-5; D is undetermined. The CDR3 length is 12 residues. Per the germline V gene, CDR1 is SGHDT and CDR2 is YYEEEE. Trimming cost V 2 bases and J 7 bases, with 7 bases left between them. The CDR3 reads CASSLRGQPQHF. The CDR3 DNA sequence: TGTGCCAGCAGCTTAAGAGGGCAGCCCCAGCATTTT.

For this clonotype: One junction end disagrees with the germline gene, perhaps due to a read error. The chain is built from TRBV18 and TRBJ2-2; D might be TRBD1 (6 bases). The length of the CDR3 is 16 residues. CDR1 is KGHSH, CDR2 LQKENI, per germline. CDR3 sequence: CANSPPTGPGAGELFF. The CDR3 bases are TGTGCCAACTCACCACCGACAGGTCCGGGCGCCGGGGAGCTGTTTTTT.

This clonotype was seen repeatedly, ten times or more. The chain combines TRBV20-1 with TRBJ2-1, with D tentatively TRBD1 (7 bases). Trimming pared 6 bases from V and 4 bases from J, leaving 19 bases between. The CDR3 loop spans 15 amino acids. Germline CDR1 is DFQATT and CDR2 is SNEGSKA (reference sequence). CDR3 bases: TGCAGTGCGTACCGCGCGGGACAGCAATACAATGAGCAGTTCTTC. This translates into CSAYRAGQQYNEQFF.

This clonotype was found many times. The genes are TRBV7-9 and TRBJ1-3; unclear D gene. CDR3 length: 14 residues. Germline values: CDR1 SEHNR, CDR2 FQNEAQ (reference sequence). V was cut by 5 bases and J by 1 base, with 9 bases left in between. CDR3 protein: CASSLEVSGNTIYF. The CDR3 DNA reads as TGTGCCAGCAGCCTTGAGGTGTCTGGAAACACCATATATTTT.

The V and J genes are TRBV5-1 and TRBJ2-1; D uncertain. With 0 bases removed from V and 8 bases from J, the gap between germline ends came to 6 bases. CDR1 and CDR2 from the germline V gene are SGHRS and YFSETQ. There are 12 residues in the CDR3. The DNA for the CDR3 is TGCGCCAGCAGCTTGGTTGGAGATGAGCAGTTCTTC. Residues: CASSLVGDEQFF.

The gene calls are TRBV5-6 and TRBJ2-3; D assignment may be TRBD1 or TRBD2 (6 bases each). With 4 bases removed from V and 4 bases from J, the gap between germline ends came to 22 bases. In germline, CDR1 is SGHDT, CDR2 YYEEEE. CDR3 length: 17 amino acids. CDR3 in DNA: TGTGCCAGCAGCCCTGGGGCGGAGGGGGGAAACGCAGATACGCAGTATTTT. It translates to CASSPGAEGGNADTQYF.

This chain connects TRBV20-1 to TRBJ2-7; D may be TRBD2 (6 bases). The CDR3 is 15 amino acids. Trimming pared 0 bases from V and 0 bases from J, leaving 12 bases between. Germline CDR1 and CDR2: DFQATT and SNEGSKA (reference sequence). The DNA of the CDR3 is TGCAGTGCTAGAGATAGCGGCGGCTTCTCCTACGAGCAGTACTTC. Amino acids: CSARDSGGFSYEQYF.

This clonotype was seen at least ten times. The rearrangement joins TRBV28 to TRBJ2-5, with 12 bases lining up with TRBD2. CDR1 is MDHEN and CDR2 is SYDVKM in the germline V gene. Unmatched junction bases numbered 10, after V lost 6 bases and J lost 5 bases. The CDR3 runs 16 residues. CDR3: CASRPGLAGLLETQYF. Here the CDR3 DNA reads TGTGCCAGCAGACCTGGACTAGCGGGATTACTGGAGACCCAGTACTTC.

The chain carries TRBV7-2 and TRBJ2-3, with TRBD2 as a possible D gene (6 bases). Trimming took off 1 base at V and 1 base at J, with 12 bases between the two ends. From germline, CDR1 is SGHTA and CDR2 FQGNSA. This CDR3 region has 16 residues. The CDR3 sequence is CASSLGGARRTDTQYF. CDR3 DNA: TGTGCCAGCAGCTTAGGCGGGGCCCGACGCACAGATACGCAGTATTTT.

This chain links TRBV28 with TRBJ2-1; TRBD1 aligns across 8 bases. This CDR3 has 15 residues. V trimming: 3 bases; J trimming: 4 bases; junction bases outside the gene matches: 5. CDR1 MDHEN and CDR2 SYDVKM come from the germline V gene. CDR3 residues: CASSFQGAPYNEQFF. CDR3 in DNA: TGTGCCAGCAGTTTTCAGGGGGCCCCTTACAATGAGCAGTTCTTC.

This clonotype was counted only a few times. The gene calls are TRBV20-1 and TRBJ2-3; D gene ambiguous. V shed 1 base and J shed 3 bases, with 11 bases lying between them. CDR3 size: 14 residues. The germline V gene has CDR1 DFQATT and CDR2 SNEGSKA (reference sequence). Here the CDR3 DNA reads TGCAGTGCTAGAGCTCCCACTGGGACAGATACGCAGTATTTT. Protein sequence: CSARAPTGTDTQYF.

This clonotype was detected a few times. In nucleotides, the CDR3 is TGTGCCAGCAGACTTACGACCGGGATCTGGACAGATACGCAGTATTTT. Protein: CASRLTTGIWTDTQYF. The rearrangement uses TRBV28 and TRBJ2-3, with D perhaps matching TRBD2 (5 bases). Between the trimmed V and J ends, which lost 6 bases and 3 bases, there was a span of 19 bases. This CDR3 spans 16 amino acids. Germline lookup yields CDR1 MDHEN and CDR2 SYDVKM.

The V and J genes are TRBV7-9 and TRBJ1-1; TRBD1 aligns across 8 bases. The CDR3 contains 12 residues. With 4 bases clipped from V and 8 bases from J, the junction kept 3 bases outside the gene matches. In germline, CDR1 is SEHNR, CDR2 FQNEAQ (reference sequence). The CDR3 loop reads CASSSGDREAFF. CDR3 sequence (DNA): TGTGCCAGCAGCTCGGGGGACAGGGAAGCTTTCTTT.

This clonotype has only a few counts. This chain links TRBV7-2 with TRBJ2-1, with TRBD2 identical over 11 bases. V gave up 3 bases and J gave up 10 bases; unmatched junction bases: 8. Looked up from germline, CDR1 is SGHTA and CDR2 is FQGNSA. This CDR3 is 15 amino acids long. As DNA, the CDR3 is TGTGCCAGCAGCTTTACTAGCGGGGGCCTAGGGGAGCAGTTCTTC. This translates into CASSFTSGGLGEQFF.

This clonotype has ten or more counts. This chain connects TRBV7-7 to TRBJ2-3; TRBD2 might be the D (6 bases). Trimming pared 3 bases from V and 1 base from J, leaving 11 bases between. Per the germline V gene, CDR1 is SSHAT and CDR2 is FNYEAQ (reference sequence). This CDR3 is 15 amino acids long. The CDR3 DNA sequence: TGTGCCAGCAGCTTTCGGGGAGGACGCACAGATACGCAGTATTTT. It encodes CASSFRGGRTDTQYF.

This clonotype was recorded many times. V and J are TRBV5-1 and TRBJ1-2; 12 bases line up with TRBD1. This CDR3 has 15 residues. With V trimmed by 7 bases and J by 4 bases, 8 bases remained unmatched. Germline assignment: CDR1 SGHRS and CDR2 YFSETQ. The CDR3 bases are TGCGCCAGCCGGACCGGGACAGGGGGCGGCTATGGCTACACCTTC. Protein sequence: CASRTGTGGGYGYTF.

The chain has TRBV29-1 and TRBJ2-1; D call uncertain. This CDR3 comprises 12 residues. Germline V gene data show CDR1 as SQVTM and CDR2 as ANQGSEA. The V end was cut by 6 bases, the J end by 2 bases, with 8 bases between. CDR3 in DNA: TGCAGCGTGGCCAGACCCTACAATGAGCAGTTCTTC. This encodes CSVARPYNEQFF.